The 24 T cell receptor beta chains below were found in one sample sequenced in a study of T cell repertoires in cytomegalovirus infection. In TCRdb, the reads were re-called with MiXCR into one record per CDR3 protein. The sample has roughly 640,000 distinct CDR3 sequences, 20% to 30% seen once; the top ten hold 7.5% to 9%. Sequenced: CD8+ T cells from PBMCs. Receptors originate from a human donor in good health (CMV status not recorded). Some clones in this sample may be carry-over from other donors' samples.

This clonotype was counted once. A read error may be the cause here, since a much bigger clone is one base away. This rearrangement joins TRBV7-9 to TRBJ2-3; the match to TRBD1 covers 12 bases. Germline values: CDR1 SEHNR, CDR2 FQNEAQ (reference sequence). CDR3 size: 15 residues. CDR3 loop: CVSSGTGGISDTQYF. CDR3 in DNA: TGTGTCAGCAGCGGGACAGGGGGCATATCAGATACGCAGTATTTT.

V and J are TRBV29-1 and TRBJ2-7; D perhaps matches TRBD1 (6 bases). This CDR3 contains 14 residues. Looked up from germline, CDR1 is SQVTM and CDR2 is ANQGSEA. Trimming left V 3 bases short and J 2 bases short, with 14 bases between. CDR3 protein: CSVEVPTGTYEQYF. DNA for the CDR3: TGCAGCGTTGAGGTTCCGACAGGTACCTACGAGCAGTACTTC.

This clonotype was seen more than once but under ten times. This clone may be a read error of a much larger clone one base away. The V call is TRBV7-9, the J call TRBJ2-5, with D unresolved. CDR3 length: 11 amino acids. V gave up 5 bases and J gave up 5 bases, with 6 bases separating them. Germline lookup yields CDR1 SEHNR and CDR2 FQNEAQ (reference sequence). CDR3 bases: TGTGCCAGCAGCAAAAGGGAGACCCAGTACTTC. Translating it yields CASSKRETQYF.

This chain links TRBV6-2 or TRBV6-3 with TRBJ2-1; 7 bases line up with TRBD1. The trim removed 0 bases at V and 8 bases at J, leaving 22 bases unmatched. Looked up from germline, CDR1 is MNHEY and CDR2 is SVGEGT. The CDR3 loop spans 20 amino acids. CDR3 protein: CASSYSGLSGQSFRGDEQFF. The CDR3 DNA is TGTGCCAGCAGTTACTCGGGATTATCGGGACAGTCTTTTAGGGGCGATGAGCAGTTCTTC.

This clonotype was detected a few times. V is TRBV10-3 and J is TRBJ2-3; possibly TRBD1 for D (6 bases). This CDR3 has 16 residues. Germline lookup yields CDR1 ENHRY and CDR2 SYGVKD. Trimming cost V 6 bases and J 0 bases, with 16 bases left between them. The DNA of the CDR3 is TGTGCCATCAGCCGGCGCGACAGGAATAGCACAGATACGCAGTATTTT. This gives the protein CAISRRDRNSTDTQYF.

This chain links TRBV12-5 with TRBJ2-2; the D gene could be TRBD1 or TRBD2 (5 bases each). The V and J ends lost 6 bases and 0 bases respectively, with 14 bases between them. This CDR3 contains 16 residues. From germline, CDR1 is LGHNT and CDR2 FRNRAP. CDR3 in amino acids: CASGRDGFPNTGELFF. CDR3 in DNA: TGTGCTAGTGGACGGGACGGGTTTCCGAACACCGGGGAGCTGTTTTTT.

This clonotype was counted at least ten times. The rearrangement joins TRBV6-1 to TRBJ2-5, with D unclear. The CDR3 covers 17 residues. Trimming took off 5 bases at V and 2 bases at J, with 21 bases between the two ends. Germline V lookup: CDR1 MNHNS, CDR2 SASEGT. CDR3 sequence (DNA): TGTGCCAGCAGTAATACGGCGAGCCCAATCGGACAAGAGACCCAGTACTTC. Encoded protein: CASSNTASPIGQETQYF.

In its sample, this clonotype was seen many times. This chain connects TRBV7-9 to TRBJ2-4; 11 bases agree with TRBD1. Trimming took 5 bases from V and 2 from J; bases not matched to a gene: 2. CDR1 is SEHNR, CDR2 FQNEAQ, per germline (reference sequence). The CDR3 loop spans 15 amino acids. This CDR3 is CASSGTGGTKNIQYF. The CDR3 nucleotides are TGTGCCAGCAGCGGGACAGGGGGAACCAAAAACATTCAGTACTTC.

This clonotype was seen ten or more times. The chain uses TRBV7-2 and TRBJ2-7; maybe TRBD2 (6 bases). This CDR3 is built from 18 residues. V was clipped by 1 base and J by 4 bases, with 23 bases between them. Germline lookup yields CDR1 SGHTA and CDR2 FQGNSA. The CDR3 region is CASSLGGLLRDDFYEQYV. CDR3 nucleotide sequence: TGTGCCAGCAGCTTAGGGGGCCTTTTGCGGGACGATTTTTACGAGCAGTACGTC.

This clonotype showed up just a few times. This chain uses TRBV28 with TRBJ1-1, with no clear D. CDR1 MDHEN and CDR2 SYDVKM come from the germline V gene. This CDR3 has 12 amino acids. V lost 5 bases and J lost 7, with 11 bases in between. As DNA, the CDR3 is TGTGCCAGCAGTCCAGCTGGGCTTGAAGCTTTCTTT. Encoded protein: CASSPAGLEAFF.

This rearrangement joins TRBV5-5 to TRBJ1-1, with D tentatively TRBD1 (6 bases). The CDR3 runs to 15 residues. The germline CDR1 and CDR2 sequences are SGHKS and YYEKEE (reference sequence). V shed 4 bases and J shed 1 base, with 14 bases lying between them. The CDR3 loop is CASSPFLTGNTEAFF. For the CDR3, the DNA is TGTGCCAGCAGCCCCTTCTTGACAGGGAACACTGAAGCTTTCTTT.

On this clonotype itself: This may be a read error, as it is one base from a much larger clone. This chain connects TRBV12-3 or TRBV12-4 to TRBJ2-2; D gene ambiguous. This CDR3 is built from 12 residues. The CDR3 nucleotides read TGTGTCAGCGAACAGAACACCGGGGAGCTGTTTTTT. Protein sequence: CVSEQNTGELFF.

This clonotype was recorded at least ten times. The V gene is TRBV7-2, the J gene TRBJ2-7, with 7 nucleotides matching TRBD1. The CDR3 is made up of 15 amino acids. Looked up from germline, CDR1 is SGHTA and CDR2 is FQGNSA. V was pared by 4 bases and J by 0 bases, with 6 bases of the junction left unmatched. This chain's CDR3 is CASSSPGGRSYEQYF. CDR3 in DNA: TGTGCCAGCAGCTCGCCAGGGGGACGCTCCTACGAGCAGTACTTC.

V and J are TRBV20-1 and TRBJ2-2; tentatively, D is TRBD1 (6 bases). The germline gives CDR1 DFQATT, CDR2 SNEGSKA (reference sequence). The CDR3 is made up of 14 amino acids. V was clipped by 4 bases and J by 5 bases, with 14 bases between them. The CDR3, as DNA: TGCAGTGCTAAATTGCTCCAGGGGACCGGGGAGCTGTTTTTT. Its translation is CSAKLLQGTGELFF.

This sequence joins TRBV4-3 and TRBJ2-2; a possible D gene is TRBD2 (6 bases). The CDR3 is 14 amino acids. CDR1 is LGHNA and CDR2 is YSLEER in the germline V gene. Trimming left V 5 bases short and J 1 base short, with 8 bases between. The CDR3, as DNA: TGCGCCAGCAGCATGGAGGGGAACACCGGGGAGCTGTTTTTT. This encodes CASSMEGNTGELFF.

Many counts were recorded for this clonotype. The gene calls are TRBV19 and TRBJ1-2; D gene unclear. CDR3 size: 13 residues. Germline V CDR1 and CDR2: LNHDA, SQIVND (reference sequence). V lost 3 bases, J lost 1 base, and 6 bases lay in between. This CDR3 reads CASSIVDNYGYTF. CDR3 nucleotides: TGTGCCAGTAGTATCGTCGATAACTATGGCTACACCTTC.

This clonotype was counted ten times or more. The chain recombines TRBV7-6 with TRBJ2-3; TRBD2 matches at 11 bases. J gave up 7 bases and V 4 bases, and 28 bases lay outside the gene matches. This CDR3 region has 22 residues. The V gene's germline CDR1 is SGHVS and CDR2 FNYEAQ. The CDR3 is CASSSPSIISGGAWPSDYTQYF. The DNA for the CDR3 is TGTGCCAGCAGCTCACCATCGATTATTAGCGGGGGGGCGTGGCCGAGTGACTATACGCAGTATTTT.

This clonotype was seen at least ten times. The chain links TRBV7-3 to TRBJ2-1; TRBD2 matches at 10 bases. This CDR3 is 15 amino acids long. J lost 9 bases, V lost 8 bases, and 13 bases had no gene match. CDR1 SGHTA and CDR2 FQGTGA come from the germline V gene. For the CDR3, the DNA is TGTGCCAGCTCACTAGGGACTAGCGTTGTTGCTGAGCAGTTCTTC. This translates into CASSLGTSVVAEQFF.

V is TRBV7-9 and J is TRBJ2-1; 9 positions match TRBD2. The CDR3 consists of 16 residues. The J segment lost 8 bases and the V segment lost 1 base, leaving 9 bases of the junction unmatched. CDR1 and CDR2 (germline): SEHNR, FQNEAQ (reference sequence). The CDR3 loop is CASSLVAGGPADEQFF. CDR3 coding DNA: TGTGCCAGCAGCTTAGTTGCGGGGGGGCCGGCGGATGAGCAGTTCTTC.

The V gene is TRBV6-5, the J gene TRBJ2-2; D is undetermined. The CDR3 extends over 13 amino acids. V lost 3 bases to trimming and J lost 6 bases, with 8 bases between them. Germline CDR1 is MNHEY and CDR2 is SVGAGI. CDR3 protein: CASSYNPPGELFF. The DNA of the CDR3 is TGTGCCAGCAGTTATAACCCCCCCGGGGAGCTGTTTTTT.

Many counts were recorded for this clonotype. The V call is TRBV28, the J call TRBJ1-6; D is uncertain. Germline CDR1 is MDHEN and CDR2 is SYDVKM. CDR3 length: 17 residues. V was clipped by 2 bases and J by 1 base, with 12 bases between them. The CDR3 DNA sequence: TGTGCCAGCAGTTTAGGATCCTCCATGTCCTATAATTCACCCCTCCACTTT. This codes for CASSLGSSMSYNSPLHF.

This clonotype was recorded a few times. The chain uses TRBV7-8 and TRBJ2-7, with D perhaps matching TRBD2 (5 bases). CDR1 is SGHVS, CDR2 FQNEAQ, per germline. Trimming shortened V by 6 bases and J by 1 base, and 16 bases separated the two germline ends. CDR3 length equals 15 residues. CDR3 protein: CASRAPGSPSYEQYF. The DNA for the CDR3 is TGTGCCAGCAGGGCCCCGGGATCCCCTTCCTACGAGCAGTACTTC.

This rearrangement joins TRBV2 to TRBJ1-1, with TRBD1 matching over 8 bases. J was trimmed by 11 bases and V by 9 bases; bases with no gene match: 14. CDR1 SNHLY and CDR2 FYNNEI come from the germline V gene. This CDR3 comprises 13 residues. CDR3 sequence (DNA): TGTGCCAGTCCCACAGGGGGGAGTATCGAGGCTTTCTTT. Translated, it gives CASPTGGSIEAFF.

A remark on this clonotype: A read error may produce the germline difference seen at one junction end. The CDR3 nucleotides are TGTGCCAACAGTTGGGCCTCTTACACCGGGGAGCTGTTTTTT. Translation: CANSWASYTGELFF. The chain recombines TRBV6-2 or TRBV6-3 with TRBJ2-2; D is undetermined. Germline CDR1 and CDR2: MNHEY and SVGEGT. This CDR3 region has 14 residues.